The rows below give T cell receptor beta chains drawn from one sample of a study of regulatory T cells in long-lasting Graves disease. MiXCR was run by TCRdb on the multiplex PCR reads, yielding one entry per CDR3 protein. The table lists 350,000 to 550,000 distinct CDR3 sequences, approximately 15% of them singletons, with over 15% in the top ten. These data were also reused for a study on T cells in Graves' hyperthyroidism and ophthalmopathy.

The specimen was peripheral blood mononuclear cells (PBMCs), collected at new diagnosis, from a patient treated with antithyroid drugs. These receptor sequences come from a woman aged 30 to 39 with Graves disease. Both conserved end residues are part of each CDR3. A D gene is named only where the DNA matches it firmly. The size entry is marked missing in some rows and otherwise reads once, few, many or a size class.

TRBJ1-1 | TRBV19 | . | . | CASNGGRGREAFF | TGTGCCAGTAACGGAGGGAGGGGAAGGGAAGCTTTCTTT
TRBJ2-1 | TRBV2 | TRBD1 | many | CASSYWTGDYNEQFF | TGTGCCAGCAGCTACTGGACAGGAGACTACAATGAGCAGTTCTTC
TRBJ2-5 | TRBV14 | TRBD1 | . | CASSLLTGGAKTQYF | TGTGCCAGCAGCCTCCTGACAGGGGGCGCGAAGACCCAGTACTTC
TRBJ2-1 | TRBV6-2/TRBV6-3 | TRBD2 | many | CASSTGTSLTNEQFF | TGTGCCAGCAGTACTGGGACTAGCTTGACGAATGAGCAGTTCTTC
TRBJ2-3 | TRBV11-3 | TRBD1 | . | CASSSLTGMTDTQYF | TGTGCCAGCAGCTCTTTGACAGGGATGACAGATACGCAGTATTTT
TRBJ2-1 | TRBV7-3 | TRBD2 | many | CASSLLGLASLISNEQFF | TGTGCCAGCAGCTTATTGGGACTAGCGTCGTTAATTAGCAATGAGCAGTTCTTC
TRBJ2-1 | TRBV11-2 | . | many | CASRPPGYNEQFF | TGTGCCAGCAGGCCCCCAGGGTACAATGAGCAGTTCTTC
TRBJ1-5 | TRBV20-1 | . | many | CSARYRGNQPQHF | TGCAGTGCTAGGTACAGGGGCAATCAGCCCCAGCATTTT
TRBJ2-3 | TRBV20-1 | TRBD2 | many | CSAFTTGTSGGTDTQYF | TGCAGTGCTTTTACGACCGGGACTAGCGGGGGCACAGATACGCAGTATTTT
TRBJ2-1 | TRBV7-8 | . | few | CASSTPRAGPGNEQFF | TGTGCCAGCAGCACACCCAGGGCAGGTCCGGGGAATGAGCAGTTCTTC
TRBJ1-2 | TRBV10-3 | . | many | CAISQGTRGYTF | TGTGCCATCAGCCAGGGGACGAGGGGCTACACCTTC
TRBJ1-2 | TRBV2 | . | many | CASSDLLNYGYTF | TGTGCCAGCAGTGATCTGCTTAACTATGGCTACACCTTC
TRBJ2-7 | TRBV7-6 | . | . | CASSGSQGIYEQYF | TGTGCCAGCAGCGGATCACAGGGTATTTACGAGCAGTACTTC
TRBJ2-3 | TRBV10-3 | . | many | CAISESGTSTDTQYF | TGTGCCATCAGTGAGTCGGGGACTAGCACAGATACGCAGTATTTT
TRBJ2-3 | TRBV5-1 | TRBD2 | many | CASSSASGRTDTQYF | TGCGCCAGCAGTTCCGCTAGCGGCCGCACAGATACGCAGTATTTT
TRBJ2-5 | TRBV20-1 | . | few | CSAREATGPQETQYF | TGCAGTGCTAGAGAGGCGACTGGTCCTCAAGAGACCCAGTACTTC
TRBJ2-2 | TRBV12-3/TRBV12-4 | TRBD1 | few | CATVQRRGRNGELFF | TGTGCCACCGTACAACGCAGGGGGCGTAACGGGGAGCTGTTTTTT
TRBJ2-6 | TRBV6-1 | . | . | CASSEEDSGANVLTF | TGTGCCAGCAGTGAAGAGGACTCTGGGGCCAACGTCCTGACTTTC
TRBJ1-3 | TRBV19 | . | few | CASSIVQPGNTIYF | TGTGCCAGTAGTATCGTTCAGCCTGGAAACACCATATATTTT
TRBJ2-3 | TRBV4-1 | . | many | CASSQDRNRPTDTQYF | TGTGCCAGCAGCCAAGATCGAAACAGGCCCACAGATACGCAGTATTTT
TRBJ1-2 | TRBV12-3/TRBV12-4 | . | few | CASSYPGTYGYTF | TGTGCCAGCAGTTACCCAGGGACCTATGGCTACACCTTC
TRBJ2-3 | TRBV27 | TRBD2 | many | CASSQAGAVTDTQYF | TGTGCCAGCAGTCAAGCGGGAGCGGTGACAGATACGCAGTATTTT
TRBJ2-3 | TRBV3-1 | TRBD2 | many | CASSQVSASGSSDTQYF | TGTGCCAGCAGCCAAGTTTCGGCTAGCGGGAGTTCAGATACGCAGTATTTT
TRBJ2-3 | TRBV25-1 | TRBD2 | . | CASSEPKAGSTDTQYF | TGTGCCAGCAGTGAACCCAAAGCGGGAAGCACAGATACGCAGTATTTT
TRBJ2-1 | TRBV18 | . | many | CASSPPTNAYNEQFF | TGTGCCAGCTCACCCCCGACTAACGCTTACAATGAGCAGTTCTTC
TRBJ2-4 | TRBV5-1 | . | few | CASSLADGRGPKNIQYF | TGCGCCAGCAGCTTGGCTGACGGCAGAGGGCCCAAAAACATTCAGTACTTC
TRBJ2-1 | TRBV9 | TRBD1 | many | CASSVGDRGDEQFF | TGTGCCAGCAGCGTAGGGGACAGGGGCGATGAGCAGTTCTTC
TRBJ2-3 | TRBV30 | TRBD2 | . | CAWSVQWSGVTDTQYF | TGTGCCTGGAGTGTACAATGGAGCGGGGTAACAGATACGCAGTATTTT
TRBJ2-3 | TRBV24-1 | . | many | CATGDRYTDTQYF | TGTGCCACCGGGGACCGATACACAGATACGCAGTATTTT
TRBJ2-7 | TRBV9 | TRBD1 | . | CASSVAPGQGDEQYF | TGTGCCAGCAGCGTAGCCCCGGGACAGGGGGACGAGCAGTACTTC
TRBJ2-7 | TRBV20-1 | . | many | CSAPVEGAWEQYF | TGCAGTGCCCCGGTGGAGGGGGCGTGGGAGCAGTACTTC
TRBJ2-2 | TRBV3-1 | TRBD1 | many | CASSATGDAGELFF | TGTGCCAGCAGCGCGACAGGGGACGCCGGGGAGCTGTTTTTT
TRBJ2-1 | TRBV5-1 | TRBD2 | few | CASGPKLAGGRPISYNEQFF | TGCGCCAGCGGCCCAAAACTAGCGGGAGGGCGACCGATCTCCTACAATGAGCAGTTCTTC
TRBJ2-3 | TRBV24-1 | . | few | CATSDFPDTQYF | TGTGCCACCAGTGATTTCCCAGATACGCAGTATTTT
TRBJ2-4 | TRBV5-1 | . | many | CASSSTGLLAKNIQYF | TGCGCCAGCAGCTCGACAGGTCTCCTAGCCAAAAACATTCAGTACTTC